This T cell receptor beta chain was documented in a study of CD8 T cells in Susac syndrome. Sequencing targeted TCR beta in blood CD8+ and CD4+ T cells. The patients serving as multiple sclerosis controls were treatment-naive. They had stable or active relapsing-remitting disease and fulfilled revised McDonald criteria. An amount of RNA that ranged from about 0.45 to 1 ug was reverse transcribed with random hexamers. Coverage of TCR beta CDR3 amplification by immunoSEQ multiplex PCR extended to 54 Vbeta and 13 Jbeta. One entry per CDR3 protein, called by TCRdb with MiXCR from the immunoSEQ multiplex PCR reads. Among more than 100,000 distinct CDR3 sequences listed, 80% were seen once. Study results and caveats: Only a relatively small number of individuals were included in the TCR sequencing and HLA analysis.

Germline V gene lookup returns CDR1 SGHDT and CDR2 YYEEEE. This CDR3 is 13 amino acids long. V lost 5 bases, J lost 10 bases, and 18 bases lay in between. As for this clonotype: Antigen: not known.

The origin of this receptor is a human donor with multiple sclerosis. The specimen sequenced was CD8+ T cells from PBMCs. The V gene is TRBV5-6, the J gene TRBJ1-2; D gene uncertain. The CDR3 bases are TGTGCCAGCAGTTCGTCCGGGATTCATGACTACACCTTC. This encodes CASSSSGIHDYTF.